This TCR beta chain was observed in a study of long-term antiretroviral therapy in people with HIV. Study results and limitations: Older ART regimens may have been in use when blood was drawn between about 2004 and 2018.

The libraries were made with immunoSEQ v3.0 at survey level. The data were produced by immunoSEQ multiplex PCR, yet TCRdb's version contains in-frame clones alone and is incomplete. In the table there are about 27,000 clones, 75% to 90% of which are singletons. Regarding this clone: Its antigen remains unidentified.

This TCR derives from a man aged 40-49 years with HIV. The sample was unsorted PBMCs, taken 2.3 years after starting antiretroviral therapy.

CDR3 in amino acids: CASSYSITDTQYF. The CDR3 coding sequence is TGTGCCAGCAGTTACAGCATCACAGATACGCAGTATTTT. This chain joins TRBV6-5 and TRBJ2-3; D is ambiguous. The CDR3 runs to 13 residues. Germline CDR1 and CDR2: MNHEY and SVGAGI. Trimming left V 2 bases short and J 2 bases short, with 5 bases between.